The 14 T cell receptor beta chains below come from one sample, sequenced in a study of cytotoxic CD8 clonotypes in ibrutinib-treated CLL. Only in-frame clones appear in the TCRdb table, and some are missing; sequencing was by immunoSEQ multiplex PCR. The sample lists approximately 350,000 clones, roughly two thirds seen once, with roughly 6% in the top ten. The material was PBMCs, obtained after 36 months of ibrutinib treatment. These receptors were collected from a human donor with chronic lymphocytic leukemia.

The V gene is TRBV7-9, the J gene TRBJ1-5; TRBD1 aligns across 8 bases. The CDR3 spans 14 residues. The germline V gene has CDR1 SEHNR and CDR2 FQNEAQ (reference sequence). V dropped 11 bases and J dropped 3; count of bases not matched to a gene: 9. The CDR3 nucleotides read TGTGCCTCCGAGACAGGGGCGATCAATCAGCCCCAGCATTTT. Residues: CASETGAINQPQHF.

This clone was recorded only once. The chain carries TRBV18 and TRBJ1-1, with TRBD1 matching 7 bases. CDR3 length: 15 amino acids. CDR1 is KGHSH, CDR2 LQKENI, per germline. Losses at the gene ends were 3 bases for V and 1 base for J; bases not matched to a gene: 5. Here the CDR3 reads CASSPVTGENTEAFF. CDR3 DNA sequence: TGTGCCAGCTCACCCGTCACAGGGGAGAACACTGAAGCTTTCTTT.

CDR3 in amino acids: CASSAQGLGGYTF. CDR3 nucleotides: TGTGCCAGTAGTGCTCAAGGACTTGGTGGCTACACCTTC. The genes are TRBV19 and TRBJ1-2; D is uncertain. V was shortened by 5 bases and J by 7 bases, with 14 bases between the two germline ends. The CDR3 totals 13 residues. Germline lookup yields CDR1 LNHDA and CDR2 SQIVND (reference sequence).

The chain carries TRBV10-1 and TRBJ1-1; D may be TRBD1 (5 bases). The V end was cut by 5 bases, the J end by 3 bases, with 16 bases between. The germline V gene encodes CDR1 WNHNN and CDR2 SYGVQD (reference sequence). CDR3 size: 15 residues. DNA for the CDR3: TGCGCCAGCAGTCGATGGGGGGTCGAGGACACTGAAGCTTTCTTT. This gives the protein CASSRWGVEDTEAFF.

A few counts support this clone. V is TRBV2 and J is TRBJ1-2, with 7 positions matching TRBD1. In germline, CDR1 is SNHLY, CDR2 FYNNEI. With 3 bases clipped from V and 4 bases from J, the junction kept 20 bases outside the gene matches. This CDR3 comprises 19 residues. This chain's CDR3 is CASSEAPILQTGWSYGYTF. The CDR3 bases are TGTGCCAGCAGTGAGGCCCCGATACTTCAGACAGGGTGGAGCTATGGCTACACCTTC.

This clone has only one observation. The chain uses TRBV5-4 and TRBJ1-5; D call uncertain. This CDR3 contains 15 residues. V was pared by 6 bases and J by 7 bases, with 20 bases between. Germline CDR1 and CDR2: SGHNT and YYREEE (reference sequence). The CDR3 spells CASIRIIPSGQPQHF. CDR3 in DNA: TGTGCCAGCATCCGCATCATCCCTTCCGGGCAGCCCCAGCATTTT.

This clone was counted between two and nine times. This chain uses TRBV7-3 with TRBJ2-2; D is unresolved. Germline V gives CDR1 SGHTA, CDR2 FQGTGA. V dropped 5 bases and J dropped 8 bases, with 12 bases sitting between them. CDR3 length: 13 residues. The CDR3 nucleotides are TGTGCCAGCAGCATTATCCGGCCGGGGGAGCTGTTTTTT. Translated, it gives CASSIIRPGELFF.

This chain links TRBV28 with TRBJ1-1; 9 positions agree with TRBD1. Germline V lookup: CDR1 MDHEN, CDR2 SYDVKM. CDR3 size: 15 residues. Losses at the gene ends were 5 bases for V and 1 base for J; bases not matched to a gene: 5. In nucleotides, the CDR3 is TGTGCCAGCAGTCCCGGGACAGGGCCGAACACTGAAGCTTTCTTT. Encoded protein: CASSPGTGPNTEAFF.

This chain joins TRBV13 and TRBJ2-3; D not resolved. CDR1 is PRHDT, CDR2 FYEKMQ, per germline (reference sequence). Trimming stripped 1 base from V and 1 base from J, with 6 bases between. This CDR3 comprises 14 residues. DNA of the CDR3: TGTGCCAGCAGCTTAGCGACCCGCACAGATACGCAGTATTTT. Protein product: CASSLATRTDTQYF.

This chain joins TRBV7-9 and TRBJ1-4; no firm D call. The V end lost 6 bases, the J end lost 5 bases, and 16 bases lay between the germline ends. Germline V gives CDR1 SEHNR, CDR2 FQNEAQ (reference sequence). The CDR3 covers 15 residues. CDR3 DNA: TGTGCCAGCAGGCCCAGGCCGGACGACAATGAAAAACTGTTTTTT. It specifies CASRPRPDDNEKLFF.

This clone occurred a few times. The gene calls are TRBV19 and TRBJ2-3, with no clear D. With 3 bases removed from V and 11 bases from J, the gap between germline ends came to 12 bases. This CDR3 comprises 12 residues. Germline-derived CDR1 and CDR2 are LNHDA and SQIVND (reference sequence). The CDR3 region has the DNA TGTGCCAGTAGTATGCCCCAGACTCAGCAGTATTTT. Translating it yields CASSMPQTQQYF.

The V gene is TRBV15, the J gene TRBJ1-5; D gene unclear. This CDR3 spans 13 amino acids. V shed 1 base and J shed 7 bases, with 8 bases lying between them. Germline assignment: CDR1 LNHNV and CDR2 YYDKDF (reference sequence). CDR3 protein: CATSRGLPQPQHF. The CDR3 DNA follows: TGTGCCACCAGCAGAGGTCTTCCGCAGCCCCAGCATTTT.

The rearrangement joins TRBV7-2 to TRBJ2-5; TRBD2 matches at 10 bases. Germline values: CDR1 SGHTA, CDR2 FQGNSA. Unmatched junction bases numbered 6, after V lost 2 bases and J lost 3 bases. There are 16 residues in the CDR3. The CDR3 loop reads CASSLRASGSKETQYF. In nucleotides, the CDR3 is TGTGCCAGCAGCTTAAGGGCTAGCGGGAGTAAAGAGACCCAGTACTTC.

In this sample, this clone turned up a few times. The genes are TRBV5-5 and TRBJ2-7; D gene unclear. Per germline, CDR1 SGHKS and CDR2 YYEKEE (reference sequence). Trimming took 6 bases from V and 0 from J, leaving 4 bases between them. The CDR3 consists of 11 residues. CDR3 loop: CASTFSYEQYF. CDR3 DNA: TGTGCCAGCACCTTCTCCTACGAGCAGTACTTC.